The 18 T cell receptor beta chains reported below all come from one sample, sequenced in a study of blood T cell repertoires in COVID-19. The protocol was immunoSEQ multiplex PCR, while the TCRdb copy is restricted to in-frame clones and leaves out a portion. The sample contains about 150,000 clones, around 83% of which appear only once. The specimen was peripheral blood. Every receptor here comes from a man aged 30-40 years with COVID-19, enrolled during active disease.

The rearrangement uses TRBV6-2 or TRBV6-3 and TRBJ2-3; TRBD2 agrees at 7 bases. The CDR3 has 15 residues. Trimming cost V 6 bases and J 0 bases; bases outside gene matches: 6. Germline-derived CDR1 and CDR2 are MNHEY and SVGEGT. The CDR3 spells CASSPAGESTDTQYF. The CDR3 DNA reads TGTGCCAGCAGCCCGGCGGGGGAGAGCACAGATACGCAGTATTTT.

This clone came up a few times. The chain combines TRBV11-2 with TRBJ1-3; D gene ambiguous. There are 16 residues in the CDR3. Trimming cost V 1 base and J 4 bases, with 14 bases left between them. Germline-derived CDR1 and CDR2 are SGHAT and FQNNGV. The CDR3 sequence: CASSLGPGSSGNTIYF. CDR3 nucleotide sequence: TGTGCCAGCAGCTTAGGGCCGGGGTCGTCGGGAAACACCATATATTTT.

The V gene is TRBV2, the J gene TRBJ2-1, with 7 positions matching TRBD1. The CDR3 sequence is 13 residues long. V shed 7 bases, J shed 5 bases, and the junction held 5 bases outside the gene matches. Germline-derived CDR1 and CDR2 are SNHLY and FYNNEI. For the CDR3, the DNA is TGTGCCAGCACCCGGGACAGAAACAATGAGCAGTTCTTC. This sequence encodes CASTRDRNNEQFF.

V gene TRBV12-3 or TRBV12-4 combines with J gene TRBJ2-5; D is undetermined. V was shortened by 3 bases and J by 7 bases, with 9 bases between the two germline ends. The CDR3 runs to 12 residues. The CDR3 here is CASSFGGGTQYF. The CDR3, as DNA: TGTGCCAGCAGTTTTGGCGGTGGGACCCAGTACTTC.

This rearrangement joins TRBV29-1 to TRBJ2-1, with 10 bases matching TRBD2. Germline V gene data show CDR1 as SQVTM and CDR2 as ANQGSEA. V shed 7 bases and J 10 bases; nucleotides not matched to a gene: 16. This CDR3 is built from 15 residues. The CDR3 reads CSAPRVVAGGGEQFF. CDR3 in DNA: TGCAGCGCCCCCAGGGTAGTAGCGGGAGGCGGCGAGCAGTTCTTC.

The V and J genes are TRBV15 and TRBJ1-2; D uncertain. The CDR3 runs 14 residues. V dropped 3 bases and J dropped 4 bases, with 12 bases sitting between them. Germline V gene data show CDR1 as LNHNV and CDR2 as YYDKDF (reference sequence). This CDR3 reads CATSSRRSSYGYTF. The CDR3 DNA reads TGTGCCACCAGCAGTCGACGGAGCAGCTATGGCTACACCTTC.

The chain couples TRBV25-1 to TRBJ1-4, with 7 bases lining up with TRBD1. Germline V lookup: CDR1 MGHDK, CDR2 SYGVNS. V trimming: 1 base; J trimming: 8 bases; junction bases outside the gene matches: 4. This CDR3 is built from 14 residues. Here the CDR3 DNA reads TGTGCCAGCAGTGAATTGAGGGGGCGAGAAAAACTGTTTTTT. Translated, it gives CASSELRGREKLFF.

The chain carries TRBV28 and TRBJ1-1; D is possibly TRBD1 (5 bases). Germline V gene data show CDR1 as MDHEN and CDR2 as SYDVKM. V was clipped by 5 bases and J by 4 bases, with 17 bases between them. The CDR3 length is 15 residues. The CDR3 spells CASSTGSLGATEAFF. CDR3 nucleotide sequence: TGTGCCAGCAGTACCGGGAGTCTCGGGGCCACTGAAGCTTTCTTT.

This chain uses TRBV10-3 with TRBJ2-2; 7 bases line up with TRBD1. The junction had 5 bases not matched to a gene; V was cut back by 7 bases and J by 0 bases. This CDR3 contains 15 residues. The germline V gene encodes CDR1 ENHRY and CDR2 SYGVKD. The CDR3 region has the DNA TGTGCCATCAAGGAAGGACAGGCGAACACCGGGGAGCTGTTTTTT. Amino acid sequence: CAIKEGQANTGELFF.

The chain joins TRBV6-5 to TRBJ2-7; TRBD1 agrees at 9 bases. The V segment lost 0 bases and the J segment 6 bases; nucleotides outside the gene matches: 6. Germline V gene lookup returns CDR1 MNHEY and CDR2 SVGAGI. The CDR3 loop spans 15 amino acids. CDR3 bases: TGTGCCAGCAGTTACTCACAGGGGGCGAGTTCCGAGCAGTACTTC. Protein sequence: CASSYSQGASSEQYF.

This clone was recorded once. The chain has TRBV28 and TRBJ2-1, with 13 bases that match TRBD2. The CDR3 consists of 20 residues. Germline V lookup: CDR1 MDHEN, CDR2 SYDVKM. J was trimmed by 5 bases and V by 3 bases; bases with no gene match: 16. The DNA for the CDR3 is TGTGCCAGCAGTTTCCCCGGGACTAGCGGGACCCGGGACACAAACAATGAGCAGTTCTTC. It translates to CASSFPGTSGTRDTNNEQFF.

This clone was seen only a few times. A junction boundary mismatches the germline segment, possibly from a read error. This chain joins TRBV7-7 and TRBJ2-7; D perhaps matches TRBD2 (6 bases). The CDR3 covers 15 residues. The V gene's germline CDR1 is SSHAT and CDR2 FNYEAQ (reference sequence). CDR3 bases: TGTGCTAGCAGCTTAGCGCCGGGAGCTAGTGACGAGCAGTACTTC. This gives the protein CASSLAPGASDEQYF.

For this clone: A read error may produce the germline difference seen at one junction end. This chain's CDR3 is CASRLAGGDTQYF. The DNA for the CDR3 is TGTGCCAGCAGATTAGCGGGAGGGGATACGCAGTATTTT. V is TRBV7-2 and J is TRBJ2-3; 11 bases are shared with TRBD2. This CDR3 contains 13 residues. CDR1 SGHTA and CDR2 FQGNSA come from the germline V gene.

This clone was detected only a few times. The V and J genes are TRBV30 and TRBJ2-1; D not resolved. Germline loops: CDR1 GTSNPN, CDR2 SVGIG (reference sequence). The CDR3 extends over 12 amino acids. The germline V and J ends were trimmed by 2 bases and 4 bases, with 6 bases remaining between them. In DNA form, the CDR3 reads TGTGCCTGGAGTTCCCAGTACAATGAGCAGTTCTTC. Amino acids: CAWSSQYNEQFF.

The V and J genes are TRBV6-5 and TRBJ2-3; D is undetermined. Germline V gene lookup returns CDR1 MNHEY and CDR2 SVGAGI. The CDR3 runs to 14 residues. The germline V and J ends were trimmed by 4 bases and 7 bases, with 15 bases remaining between them. DNA of the CDR3: TGTGCCAGCAGTTTCACCCCTGACTCGTATACGCAGTATTTT. Its protein is CASSFTPDSYTQYF.

The gene calls are TRBV27 and TRBJ2-7; D may be TRBD2 (6 bases). Between the trimmed V and J ends, which lost 7 bases and 0 bases, there was a span of 16 bases. Germline assignment: CDR1 MNHEY and CDR2 SMNVEV (reference sequence). CDR3 length: 15 residues. The CDR3 here is CASNPGLASSYEQYF. The CDR3, as DNA: TGTGCCAGCAACCCGGGACTGGCAAGCTCCTACGAGCAGTACTTC.

A few counts support this clone. The chain is built from TRBV6-6 and TRBJ1-2; TRBD1 is a possible D gene (6 bases). V lost 7 bases, J lost 2 bases, and 11 bases lay in between. From germline, CDR1 is MNHNY and CDR2 SVGAGI (reference sequence). The CDR3 spans 13 residues. CDR3 coding DNA: TGTGCCAGCACCCGAGGACAGAACTATGGCTACACCTTC. Protein sequence: CASTRGQNYGYTF.

This clone turned up a few times. A read error may produce the germline difference seen at one junction end. The chain's CDR3 is CASSLATGGDEQFF. CDR3 DNA: TGTGCTAGCAGCTTAGCTACGGGGGGGGATGAGCAGTTCTTC. V and J are TRBV7-7 and TRBJ2-1; 8 bases line up with TRBD2. Germline-derived CDR1 and CDR2 are SSHAT and FNYEAQ (reference sequence). The CDR3 is 14 amino acids.